Listed here are 6 T cell receptor beta chains from one sample, sequenced in a study of T cell responses to AZD1222 COVID-19 vaccine. Generated by immunoSEQ multiplex PCR, the TCRdb table keeps only in-frame clones and is missing some. The sample lists some 80,000 clones; about 91% were seen once. Specimen: peripheral blood, collected 28 days after the second dose of the MenACWY control vaccine. These receptors all stem from an adult who received the MenACWY meningococcal vaccine as a control.

V usage is TRBV4-1 and J usage is TRBJ1-2; D not certain. With 1 base removed from V and 8 bases from J, the gap between germline ends came to 14 bases. Germline CDR1 and CDR2: MGHRA and YSYEKL. The CDR3 loop spans 14 amino acids. As DNA, the CDR3 is TGCGCCAGCAGCCAAGCCGGCTCCCCGGGGGGCTACACCTTC. This codes for CASSQAGSPGGYTF.

Here the CDR3 reads CASSFGGGATDTQYF. DNA for the CDR3: TGTGCCAGCAGCTTCGGGGGAGGCGCCACAGATACGCAGTATTTT. The genes are TRBV7-2 and TRBJ2-3, with D maybe TRBD2 (6 bases). CDR3 length: 15 residues. V lost 3 bases, J lost 2 bases, and 12 bases lay in between. CDR1 and CDR2 from the germline V gene are SGHTA and FQGNSA.

The rearrangement uses TRBV7-9 and TRBJ1-2; D is unresolved. Germline V gene sequence: CDR1 SEHNR, CDR2 FQNEAQ (reference sequence). Trimming stripped 3 bases from V and 5 bases from J, with 7 bases between. The length of the CDR3 is 12 residues. The CDR3: CASSFPEYGYTF. The CDR3 bases are TGTGCCAGCAGCTTCCCTGAGTATGGCTACACCTTC. The complete variable domain, with remaining parts taken from reference TRBV7-9 and TRBJ1-2, reads DTGVSQNPRHKITKRGQNVTFRCDPISEHNRLYWYRQTLGQGPEFLTYFQNEAQLEKSRLLSDRFSAERPKGSFSTLEIQRTEQGDSAMYLCASSFPEYGYTFGSGTRLTVV.

The V and J genes are TRBV7-9 and TRBJ2-7; 7 bases line up with TRBD1. The CDR3 is 12 residues long. Germline V gene lookup returns CDR1 SEHNR and CDR2 FQNEAQ (reference sequence). Trimming at V came to 5 bases and at J to 6 bases, leaving 4 bases not matched to a gene. The CDR3 DNA reads as TGTGCCAGCAGCAGGGCAGGGGGCGAGCAGTACTTC. This sequence encodes CASSRAGGEQYF.

J is TRBJ1-5 and V is TRBV24-1, with 8 bases identical to TRBD1. Germline trimming cut 2 bases from V and 2 bases from J; bases unmatched to any gene: 4. This CDR3 comprises 16 residues. Germline V gene data show CDR1 as KGHDR and CDR2 as SFDVKD. In DNA form, the CDR3 reads TGTGCCACCAGTGATTCGGGACAGGCGGGCAATCAGCCCCAGCATTTT. Residues: CATSDSGQAGNQPQHF.

V gene TRBV10-3 combines with J gene TRBJ1-2; unclear D gene. The CDR3 loop spans 13 amino acids. V lost 10 bases and J lost 2, with 14 bases in between. Germline V lookup: CDR1 ENHRY, CDR2 SYGVKD. CDR3 bases: TGTGCCACGAGGACGGATCTAAACTATGGCTACACCTTC. The encoded protein is CATRTDLNYGYTF.